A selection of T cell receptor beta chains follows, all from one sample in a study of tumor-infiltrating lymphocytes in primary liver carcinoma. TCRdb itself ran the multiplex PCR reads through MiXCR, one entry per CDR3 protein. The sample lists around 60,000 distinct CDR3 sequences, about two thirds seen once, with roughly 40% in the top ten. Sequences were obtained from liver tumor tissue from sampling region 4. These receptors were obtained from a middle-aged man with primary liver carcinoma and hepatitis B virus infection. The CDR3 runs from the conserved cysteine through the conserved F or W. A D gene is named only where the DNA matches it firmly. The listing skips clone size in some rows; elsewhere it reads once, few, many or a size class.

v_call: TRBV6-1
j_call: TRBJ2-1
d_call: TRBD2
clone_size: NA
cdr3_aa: CASNEEAGGYNEQFF
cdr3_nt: TGTGCCAGCAACGAAGAAGCGGGAGGATACAATGAGCAGTTCTTC

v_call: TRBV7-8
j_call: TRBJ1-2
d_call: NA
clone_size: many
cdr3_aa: CASSTSDYGYTF
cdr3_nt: TGTGCCAGCAGCACTTCCGACTATGGCTACACCTTC

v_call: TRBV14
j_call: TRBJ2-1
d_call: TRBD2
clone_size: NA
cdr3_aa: CANSVVAGWVSNEQFF
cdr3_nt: TGTGCCAACAGTGTCGTAGCGGGATGGGTAAGCAATGAGCAGTTCTTC

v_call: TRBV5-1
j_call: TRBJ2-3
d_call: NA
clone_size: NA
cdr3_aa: CVSSLALGTDKQYF
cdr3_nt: TGCGTCAGCAGCTTGGCACTGGGCACAGATAAGCAGTATTTT

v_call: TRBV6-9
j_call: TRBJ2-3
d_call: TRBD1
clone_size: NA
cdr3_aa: CASSWATGAHLGTQYF
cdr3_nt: TGTGCCAGCAGCTGGGCAACAGGGGCGCACTTAGGTACGCAGTATTTT

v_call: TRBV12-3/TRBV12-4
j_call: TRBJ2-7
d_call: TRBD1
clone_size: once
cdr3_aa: CARSMGTGRSYAQYF
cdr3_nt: TGTGCCAGAAGTATGGGGACAGGGAGGTCCTACGCGCAGTACTTC

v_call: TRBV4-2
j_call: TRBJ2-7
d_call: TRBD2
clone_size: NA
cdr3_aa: CASSQAASGFTYEQYF
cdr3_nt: TGTGCCAGCAGCCAAGCGGCTAGCGGCTTTACGTACGAGCAGTACTTC

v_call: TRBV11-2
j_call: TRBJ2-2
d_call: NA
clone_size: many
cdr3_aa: CASSLVRTYPWTGELFF
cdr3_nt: TGTGCCAGCAGCTTAGTTCGGACGTACCCATGGACCGGGGAGCTGTTTTTT

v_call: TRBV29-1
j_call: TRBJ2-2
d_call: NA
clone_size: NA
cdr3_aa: CSAEEGGFTGEPFF
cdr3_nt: TGCAGCGCCGAAGAGGGAGGATTCACCGGGGAGCCGTTTTTT

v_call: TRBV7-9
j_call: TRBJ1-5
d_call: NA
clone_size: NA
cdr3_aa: CASSAHLEPQHF
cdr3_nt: TGTGCCAGCAGCGCACATCTTGAACCCCAGCATTTT

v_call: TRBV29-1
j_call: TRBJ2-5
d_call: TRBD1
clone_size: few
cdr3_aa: CSVEGQGVGETQYF
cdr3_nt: TGCAGCGTTGAAGGACAGGGGGTGGGAGAGACCCAGTACTTC

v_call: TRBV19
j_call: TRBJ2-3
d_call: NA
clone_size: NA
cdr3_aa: CASKVDGDTRYF
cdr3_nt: TGCGCCTCGAAAGTTGACGGGGATACGCGGTATTTT

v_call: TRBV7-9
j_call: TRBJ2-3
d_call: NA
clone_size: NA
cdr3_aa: CASSFFGTQYF
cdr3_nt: TGTGCCAGCAGCTTCTTCGGGACTCAGTATTTT

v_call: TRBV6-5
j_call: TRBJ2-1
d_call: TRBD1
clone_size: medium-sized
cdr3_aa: CASSFLTGSYNEQFF
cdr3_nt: TGTGCCAGCAGTTTCCTGACAGGGTCCTACAATGAGCAGTTCTTC

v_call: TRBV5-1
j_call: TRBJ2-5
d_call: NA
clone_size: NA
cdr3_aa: CANRHNGQGFGPQETQYF
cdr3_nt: TGCGCCAACAGGCATAACGGTCAGGGTTTTGGCCCGCAAGAGACCCAGTACTTC

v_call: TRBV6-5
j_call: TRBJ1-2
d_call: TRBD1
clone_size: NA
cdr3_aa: CTSSHLDRGYTF
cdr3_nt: TGTACAAGCAGCCACCTGGACAGGGGCTACACCTTC

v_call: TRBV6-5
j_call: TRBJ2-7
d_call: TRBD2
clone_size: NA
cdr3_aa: CASSWAGRDLDEQYF
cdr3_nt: TGTGCCAGCAGTTGGGCCGGGAGGGACCTCGACGAGCAGTACTTC

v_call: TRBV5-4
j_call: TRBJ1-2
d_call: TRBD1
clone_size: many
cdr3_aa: CASSLATWTGNNYGYTF
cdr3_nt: TGTGCCAGCAGCTTGGCCACCTGGACAGGGAACAATTATGGCTACACCTTC

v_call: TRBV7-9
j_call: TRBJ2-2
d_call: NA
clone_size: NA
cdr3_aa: CVSSTRQGFANTGELVF
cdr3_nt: TGTGTCAGCAGCACACGTCAGGGGTTCGCGAACACCGGGGAGCTGGTTTTT

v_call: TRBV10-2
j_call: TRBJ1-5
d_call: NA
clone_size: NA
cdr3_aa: CASNEELGSNQPQHF
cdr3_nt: TGCGCCAGCAATGAGGAGTTGGGGAGCAATCAGCCCCAACATTTT

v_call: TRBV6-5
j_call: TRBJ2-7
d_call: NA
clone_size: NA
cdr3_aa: CASRPGQTASFYEHYF
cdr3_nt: TGTGCTAGCAGACCCGGACAGACAGCATCCTTTTACGAGCATTACTTC